This T cell receptor (beta chain) is drawn from a study of cytomegalovirus exposure and HLA in healthy donors (TCRdb year 2017). Notes on the research overall: In an earlier analysis of fewer than 750 of the donors, around 300 Gb of sequence data and 90 million to 120 million unique TCR beta sequences from 180 million or so T cells were reported. An early release that covered fewer than 750 HLA-typed donors contained approximately 320 gigabases of sequencing data and tens of millions of unique TCR sequences. Of the roughly 390 genotyped donors, over 65% fell in the genetic ancestry cluster associated with self-reported Caucasian donors. The study aimed to test whether cataloging public T cell receptors could reveal signatures of past pathogen exposure. The T cell repertoires of around 730 subjects were profiled by immunosequencing and related to cytomegalovirus serostatus. Along with the approximately 650-subject first cohort, a separate validation cohort of over a hundred different subjects was used. High-throughput TCR immunosequencing, statistical association of individual TCRs with disease status, and machine learning were combined to predict cytomegalovirus infection status. A later analysis re-analyzed previously published TCR beta repertoires from hundreds of donors and added high-resolution HLA genotyping to study TCR occurrence patterns. Rather than using new phenotypic data, the later analysis identified candidate immune exposures from TCR beta sequences and from how often those sequences occurred across donors. An earlier analysis of some 500 of the donors used high-throughput TCR beta sequencing to judge whether each TCR beta V gene segment behaved as functional or pseudogenic. Alongside the repertoire data, information on donor age, sex, ethnicity and CMV serostatus was compiled. A later genetic analysis used genome-wide SNP genotypes for 398 of the 666 donors, treating that subset as a discovery cohort. All discovery cohort repertoires had been generated on a single sequencing platform. Class I and class II HLA loci were covered by the typing at four-digit resolution. The number of typed donors differed by locus: roughly 620-630 for A, B, C, DRB1 and DQB1; approximately 530 for DQA1; some 610 for DPA1; and roughly 490 for DPB1. Roughly five DR-DQ haplotypes were treated as single units for association and clustering because of strong linkage in the cohort. On average, about 240,000 unique TCR beta nucleotide sequences were sequenced per donor among 350 to 400 genotyped donors of the cohort, with about 19% of those sequences being non-productive.

About this clone: What antigen it recognizes has not been identified. Qualities for individual bases were not recorded, and no much larger clone is one base off.

In total, approximately 610 healthy bone marrow donors made up the cohort. At the time of sampling, all cohort members were nominally healthy, though unrecorded immune exposures were likely present. The donor tested CMV seronegative and was one of the 352 seronegative cohort members. Every donor gave a peripheral blood sample, and the peripheral blood mononuclear cells from that sample were used for TCR beta sequencing. The Qiagen DNeasy Blood Extraction Kit was used to extract genomic DNA from the blood cell samples. There are 19 amino acids in the CDR3, from cysteine to phenylalanine inclusive. Only the CDR3 part of the read is kept: 57 bases, read in frame from the first base. Here V drops 5 bases and J drops 0 bases, and the junction holds 13 bases not matched to any gene. Taken from the germline V gene, the CDR1 and CDR2 loops are SGHTA and FQGTGA. Library generation was performed with the immunoSEQ multiplex PCR assay. For the multiplex PCR, a mixture combining 60 forward primers for TCR Vbeta segments and 13 reverse primers for TCR Jbeta segments was used. Amplification of the CDR3 region of rearranged TCR beta genes was performed with a multiplex PCR assay on genomic DNA. Amplified TCR beta libraries were sequenced as 87-base-pair reads on the Illumina HiSeq System. The authors' analysis ran thus. A later analysis tallied tens of millions of unique TCR beta chains across the 660 or so repertoires, and around 9.9 million of those chains were shared by two or more donors. A nearest-neighbor algorithm error-corrected the raw reads and collapsed the reads into unique sequences, merging closely related sequences to remove PCR and sequencing errors. V, D and J gene segments were assigned by aligning CDR3 sequences to IMGT reference sequences. For a sequence to be retained, a match of at least six nucleotides to both a V gene segment and a J gene segment was required. Rearrangements were classified as productive when the CDR3 lacked stop codons and remained in frame with V and J, and all other rearrangements were classified as non-productive. Following IMGT convention, CDR3 was defined as the stretch from the second conserved V-encoded cysteine up to the conserved J-encoded phenylalanine. Sequences without an unambiguous match to a single V gene segment were excluded from the earlier analysis of 500 to 700 of the donors. An earlier analysis of a few hundred of the donors called V segments functional above 56.7% productive rearrangements and segregating when the between-donor standard deviation exceeded 5%. To diagnose cytomegalovirus status from the catalog of TCR beta chain sequences, a statistical classification framework was built. In a later analysis, TCR nucleotide sequences were compared against IMGT/GENE-DB human TR gene sequences so that V and J genes could be assigned. The TCRdist pipeline was used in a later analysis to assign CDR3 sequences and most-parsimonious VDJ recombination scenarios. In a later analysis, each TCR beta chain was defined by its CDR3 amino acid sequence together with its V-gene family, and reads lacking a unique V-gene family were excluded. As a way to deal with suspected cross-contamination and a sequencing artifact, a later analysis dropped approximately 590 nucleotide sequences that were highly shared and had low generation probability. For each public chain, a later analysis derived a clonal expansion index from normalized ranks of inferred template counts within each repertoire. Generation probabilities in a later analysis came from a VDJ recombination model fitted to out-of-frame rearrangements, and those results were checked against IGoR. In a later analysis, hypergeometric tests were used to score TCR-TCR, TCR-HLA and TCR-CMV co-occurrence, with a repertoire-size bias correction applied to TCR pairs. A later analysis estimated false discovery rates by permuting HLA or CMV assignments 20 times. In a later analysis, co-occurring TCRs were grouped using DBSCAN, with TCRdist sequence similarity added in when clustering inside HLA-allele-positive subsets. For co-occurrence clustering, repertoires with fewer than 30,000 or more than 120,000 public chains were excluded, along with a handful of repertoires with anomalous nucleotide sharing. TCRdb holds this immuneACCESS table with in-frame rearrangements only. Some clones are missing; in checked studies, unresolved V genes explain under half, and the rest has no known cause. V and J calls and clone size come straight from that table; D and trimming were deduced from the DNA. The sample table records some 160,000 clones; around three quarters of these occur just once. Roughly 1.4% of the sample comes from the top ten.

What the research found in general, with its limitations: A later genetic analysis associated a missense DCLRE1C variant with V-gene and J-gene trimming of TCR beta chains, and an independent cohort replicated the association. A few of the identified cytomegalovirus-associated TCR beta chains were confirmed in vitro to be specific for cytomegalovirus antigens. Correlated functional status among segregating V segments might be attributable to linkage disequilibrium, but an unknown experimental factor could not be ruled out. Broadly in line with IMGT annotations, most TCR beta V segments showed up in productive rearrangements about 90% or about 30% of the time in an earlier analysis of 450 to 750 of the donors. A later analysis reported that several top co-occurrence clusters appeared linked to parvovirus B19, influenza, CMV and Epstein-Barr virus. A cluster of highly shared sequence variants was judged likely to be a technical artifact of the sequencing pipeline. This cohort had only TCR beta chains sequenced, and the lack of alpha or paired-chain data limited which features could be detected. The study gave a list of 150 to 200 TCR beta chains associated with cytomegalovirus. Most CMV-associated TCR beta chains appeared to be HLA-restricted in a later analysis, and the HLA associations seemed to be driven largely by CMV exposure. Strong co-occurrence of HLA alleles, especially DR and DQ, made assigning TCR associations to individual alleles difficult. In a later analysis, HLA-associated TCR beta chains were found to be more clonally expanded and to have lower generation probabilities than equally common non-associated chains. In a later genetic analysis, fewer N-insertions in productive TCRs were reported among donors in an Asian-associated ancestry cluster than the approximately 630-donor mean. The presence/absence analyses assumed that sequencing depth was roughly uniform across donors, and that assumption may not be true. Because some donors lacked HLA typing at each locus, the association tests relied only on the typed subset. Immune exposure information for the cohort was limited to CMV serostatus. A further reported finding was that TCR beta sequences accurately predicted the HLA-A and HLA-B alleles for most subjects in the first cohort. The earlier analysis of approximately 540 of the donors excluded approximately 17 rarely observed V segments, including chromosome 9 orphons, because counts were too low. Across donors, most TCR sequences were observed very rarely, whereas some public TCRs were present in many individuals. The authors suggested that the approach could potentially be extended to other disease states and immunological phenotypes. According to a later analysis, TCR association rates differed among HLA loci, with DRB1 alleles showing the most associated TCRs and HLA-C alleles showing the fewest. Some IMGT-functional V segments, including TRBV6-2 and TRBV6-3, could not be distinguished by the 87-base-pair reads and were therefore excluded. The classifier was reported to diagnose cytomegalovirus status with high specificity and sensitivity in both the original cohort and the validation cohort. A later analysis associated some 17,000 TCR beta sequences with specific HLA alleles at a false discovery rate of 0.05.

The TCR comes from a man aged 40-49 years in good health and CMV-seronegative. The sequence joins TRBV7-3 to TRBJ2-2, and 9 junctional nucleotides match TRBD1. Sequencing was done on a sample of PBMCs. DNA sequence: TGTGCCAGCAGCCTAAATAGATTACAGGGGGCCCCGAACACCGGGGAGCTGTTTTTT. It translates as CASSLNRLQGAPNTGELFF.